The entry below gives a single T cell receptor beta chain sequence along with its context. V shed 5 bases and J 4 bases; nucleotides not matched to a gene: 8. This CDR3 region has 14 residues. CDR1 and CDR2 from the germline V gene are MNHEY and SVGAGI. TCRdb's table, derived via immunoSEQ multiplex PCR, lists solely in-frame clones and lacks some. The sample shows about 47,000 clones, roughly 87% of them seen only once. These data originate in a study of blood T cell repertoires in COVID-19. Turning to the study itself: The origin of the acute and convalescent COVID-19 samples was the United States, Italy and Spain.

The rearrangement joins TRBV6-5 to TRBJ2-7; TRBD1 matches at 7 bases. The sequenced material came from peripheral blood. The TCR sequence derives from a man aged 45 to 65 with active COVID-19. Here the CDR3 reads CASSPTWDSYEQYF. CDR3 bases: TGTGCCAGCAGTCCGACTTGGGACAGTTACGAGCAGTACTTC.